This T cell receptor beta chain was recorded in a study of OX40 agonist ivuxolimab in advanced cancers. Study at large: Each patient was given ivuxolimab into a vein every 2 weeks, at 0.01 to 10 mg/kg.

Germline CDR1 and CDR2: SGHNT and YENEEA. CDR3 length equals 16 residues. V shed 0 bases and J shed 8 bases, with 17 bases lying between them. Assay: immunoSEQ multiplex PCR; the TCRdb copy retains only in-frame clones and omits some. The sample gives tens of thousands of clones, approximately 86% of which show up once; around 2.8% is in the top ten. This sequence joins TRBV11-3 and TRBJ2-4, with D perhaps matching TRBD1 or TRBD2 (7 bases each). The clonotype was recovered from an adult with an advanced solid tumor such as melanoma, head and neck, liver or kidney cancer. Sequencing was performed on CD4+ or CD8+ T cells sorted from blood, taken in a trial of the OX40 agonist ivuxolimab. The CDR3 loop reads CASSLERGGGEYIQYF. The DNA of the CDR3 is TGTGCCAGCAGCTTAGAACGGGGAGGGGGCGAGTACATTCAGTACTTC.